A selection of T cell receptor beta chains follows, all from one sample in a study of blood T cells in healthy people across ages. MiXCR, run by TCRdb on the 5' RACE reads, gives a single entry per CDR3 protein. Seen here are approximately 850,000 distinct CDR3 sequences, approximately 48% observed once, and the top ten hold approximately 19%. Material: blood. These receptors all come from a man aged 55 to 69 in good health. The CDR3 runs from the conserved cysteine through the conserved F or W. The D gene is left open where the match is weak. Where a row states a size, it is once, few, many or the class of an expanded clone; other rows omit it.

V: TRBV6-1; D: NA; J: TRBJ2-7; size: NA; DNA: TGTGCCAGCCTGGCACCCGGTCTCTACGAGCAGTACTTC; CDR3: CASLAPGLYEQYF
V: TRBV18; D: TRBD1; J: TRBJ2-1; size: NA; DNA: TGTGCCAGCTCGGACCGGGACAGGGGACGCAATGAGCAGTTCTTC; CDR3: CASSDRDRGRNEQFF
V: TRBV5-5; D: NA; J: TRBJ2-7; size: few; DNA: TGTGCCAGCAGCCCGGCGAGTATCGAGTTCTACGAGCAGTACTTC; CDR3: CASSPASIEFYEQYF
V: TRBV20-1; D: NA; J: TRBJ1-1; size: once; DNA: TGCAGTGCTAGGATCGTCGGACAGCAGAACACTGAAGCTTTCTTT; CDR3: CSARIVGQQNTEAFF
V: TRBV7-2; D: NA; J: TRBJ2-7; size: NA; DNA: TGTGCCAGCAGCTTCCGCGGAGGGAACAGGGAGTCGACCCACGAGCAGTACTTC; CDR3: CASSFRGGNRESTHEQYF
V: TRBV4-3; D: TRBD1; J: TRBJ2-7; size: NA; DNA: TGCGCCAGCAGCCAAGATAGGGTCCCGGACAGGGGCAACGAGCAGTACTTC; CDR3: CASSQDRVPDRGNEQYF
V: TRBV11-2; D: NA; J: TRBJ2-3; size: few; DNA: TGTGCCAGCAGCCCGGTCGTGACAGATACGCAGTATTTT; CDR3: CASSPVVTDTQYF
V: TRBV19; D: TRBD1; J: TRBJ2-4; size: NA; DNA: TGTGCCAGCCCGGGACAGGGGGCGACCAAAAACATTCAGTACTTC; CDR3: CASPGQGATKNIQYF
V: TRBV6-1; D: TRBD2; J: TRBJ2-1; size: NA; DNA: TGTGCCAGCAGCGGGGGGACTAGCGGGGTGGATGAGCAGTTCTTC; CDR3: CASSGGTSGVDEQFF
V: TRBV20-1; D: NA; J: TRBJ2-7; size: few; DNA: TGCAGTGCTCCGACTAGCTCCTACGAGCAGTACTTC; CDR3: CSAPTSSYEQYF
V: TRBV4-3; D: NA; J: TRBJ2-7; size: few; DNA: TGCGCCAGCAGCCAAGAACCAGCGTCCGAGCAGTACTTC; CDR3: CASSQEPASEQYF